The next 27 T cell receptor beta chains were all read from a single sample in a study of shared clonotypes between healthy human individuals. TCRdb's table, derived via immunoSEQ multiplex PCR, lists solely in-frame clones and lacks some. The repertoire holds about 1.5 million clones, roughly 96% seen once, with over 1% in the top ten. The sample taken for sequencing was naive CD4+ T cells sorted from blood. Noted subset: CD45RA+ positively selected. The receptors originated from a man younger than 45 in good health.

The V and J genes are TRBV7-3 and TRBJ2-2, with D maybe TRBD2 (6 bases). Per the germline V gene, CDR1 is SGHTA and CDR2 is FQGTGA. V was cut by 2 bases and J by 2 bases, with 12 bases left in between. There are 16 residues in the CDR3. The CDR3 DNA reads as TGTGCCAGCAGCTTACCCCCGGGACTCAACACCGGGGAGCTGTTTTTT. It translates to CASSLPPGLNTGELFF. The full variable domain, rest sourced from reference TRBV7-3 and TRBJ2-2, is GAGVSQTPSNKVTEKGKYVELRCDPISGHTALYWYRQSLGQGPEFLIYFQGTGAADDSGLPNDRFFAVRPEGSVSTLKIQRTERGDSAVYLCASSLPPGLNTGELFFGEGSRLTVL.

The rearrangement uses TRBV10-3 and TRBJ2-3; D is uncertain. Germline V gene lookup returns CDR1 ENHRY and CDR2 SYGVKD. Between the trimmed V and J ends, which lost 4 bases and 2 bases, there was a span of 16 bases. CDR3 length equals 16 residues. The CDR3 region is CAISGVRIGPTDTQYF. Here the CDR3 DNA reads TGTGCCATCAGTGGAGTCCGCATTGGGCCCACAGATACGCAGTATTTT.

This clone has only one observation. At the DNA level, this CDR3 is encoded by other sequences in the same sample as well. V and J are TRBV5-1 and TRBJ2-3; 8 positions match TRBD2. Germline V gives CDR1 SGHRS, CDR2 YFSETQ. The V and J ends lost 0 bases and 0 bases, in that order; junction bases with no gene match: 0. The CDR3 consists of 15 residues. CDR3 bases: TGCGCCAGCAGCTTGGCTAGCGGGAGCACAGATACGCAGTATTTT. This codes for CASSLASGSTDTQYF.

This clone was detected once. CDR3 region: CASKDPEAQGYTF. The CDR3 DNA follows: TGTGCCAGCAAAGACCCCGAAGCACAAGGCTACACCTTC. The chain carries TRBV2 and TRBJ1-2; no clear D gene. The CDR3 loop spans 13 amino acids. Trimming took off 7 bases at V and 8 bases at J, with 17 bases between the two ends. Germline CDR1 reads SNHLY; CDR2 reads FYNNEI.

The chain employs TRBV5-1 and TRBJ2-3, with TRBD2 identical over 15 bases. The CDR3 has 18 amino acids. Trimming took 7 bases from V and 5 from J; bases not matched to a gene: 14. The V gene's germline CDR1 is SGHRS and CDR2 YFSETQ. The CDR3 DNA sequence: TGCGCCAGCGGGGGACTAGCGGGAGGTGACGGCTCTAGAGATACGCAGTATTTT. Translation: CASGGLAGGDGSRDTQYF.

This clone was observed once. The chain is built from TRBV16 and TRBJ2-5; a weak D match, TRBD1 (5 bases). Germline V gene data show CDR1 as KGHSY and CDR2 as FQNENV. The CDR3 length is 14 residues. Trimming shortened V by 4 bases and J by 5 bases, and 14 bases separated the two germline ends. CDR3 loop: CASSPFQGKETQYF. The DNA of the CDR3 is TGTGCCAGCAGCCCTTTTCAGGGCAAGGAGACCCAGTACTTC.

This clone was counted a single time. The chain joins TRBV7-2 to TRBJ2-7, with 10 positions matching TRBD2. Germline CDR1 reads SGHTA; CDR2 reads FQGNSA. This CDR3 is 17 amino acids long. V lost 0 bases to trimming and J lost 3 bases; unmatched junction nucleotides: 8. The CDR3 bases are TGTGCCAGCAGCTTAGCCCCGTCACTAGCGGGGAACTACGAGCAGTACTTC. This translates into CASSLAPSLAGNYEQYF.

The sample holds one count of this clone. The chain carries TRBV15 and TRBJ1-5; TRBD1 aligns across 10 bases. The CDR3 runs 22 residues. V gave up 0 bases and J gave up 4 bases; unmatched junction bases: 21. The germline CDR1 and CDR2 sequences are LNHNV and YYDKDF (reference sequence). The CDR3 DNA is TGTGCCACCAGCAGAGATCGTTGGCGGGGACAGGGGATCCTATCAACTAATCAGCCCCAGCATTTT. It encodes CATSRDRWRGQGILSTNQPQHF.

The chain recombines TRBV18 with TRBJ1-1; tentative D call: TRBD1 (5 bases). This CDR3 contains 18 residues. Trimming took off 2 bases at V and 1 base at J, with 20 bases between the two ends. The germline CDR1 and CDR2 sequences are KGHSH and LQKENI. The CDR3: CASSPITSWKGTNTEAFF. The CDR3 region has the DNA TGTGCCAGCTCACCAATCACGTCCTGGAAAGGGACGAACACTGAAGCTTTCTTT.

The chain carries TRBV7-9 and TRBJ2-5; 11 positions agree with TRBD2. J lost 4 bases, V lost 3 bases, and 7 bases had no gene match. The germline V gene has CDR1 SEHNR and CDR2 FQNEAQ (reference sequence). This CDR3 spans 16 amino acids. This CDR3 reads CASSFPGTSGGETQYF. CDR3 in DNA: TGTGCCAGCAGCTTTCCCGGGACTAGCGGAGGAGAGACCCAGTACTTC.

This chain links TRBV4-3 with TRBJ1-3, with D unresolved. Germline values: CDR1 LGHNA, CDR2 YSLEER. CDR3 size: 15 residues. Trimming left V 3 bases short and J 0 bases short, with 9 bases between. CDR3 in amino acids: CASSHVSDSGNTIYF. The CDR3 region has the DNA TGCGCCAGCAGCCACGTATCCGACTCTGGAAACACCATATATTTT.

The chain is built from TRBV4-3 and TRBJ2-1; 7 positions match TRBD1. Looked up from germline, CDR1 is LGHNA and CDR2 is YSLEER. This CDR3 has 16 residues. V shed 4 bases, J shed 0 bases, and the junction held 6 bases outside the gene matches. The CDR3 region is CASSPTGQSSYNEQFF. The CDR3 DNA reads TGCGCCAGCAGCCCGACAGGGCAAAGCTCCTACAATGAGCAGTTCTTC.

The rearrangement links TRBV18 to TRBJ2-7; a possible D gene is TRBD1 (6 bases). Germline-derived CDR1 and CDR2 are KGHSH and LQKENI. This CDR3 contains 14 residues. V gave up 6 bases and J gave up 3 bases, with 15 bases separating them. In DNA, the CDR3 is TGTGCCAGCTCCCTACAGGGCCCATTCTACGAGCAGTACTTC. It yields the protein CASSLQGPFYEQYF.

The V gene is TRBV19, the J gene TRBJ2-1; D assignment may be TRBD1 or TRBD2 (5 bases each). The CDR3 covers 15 residues. Per germline, CDR1 LNHDA and CDR2 SQIVND (reference sequence). V was cut by 6 bases and J by 2 bases, with 14 bases left in between. For the CDR3, the DNA is TGTGCCAGTAGGGGGGTGGACCACCCCTACAATGAGCAGTTCTTC. This gives the protein CASRGVDHPYNEQFF.

J is TRBJ2-3 and V is TRBV18, with 8 positions matching TRBD1. The trim removed 2 bases at V and 1 base at J, leaving 8 bases unmatched. The V gene's germline CDR1 is KGHSH and CDR2 LQKENI. This CDR3 region has 17 residues. The CDR3 is CASSPSAGGVRTDTQYF. CDR3 DNA sequence: TGTGCCAGCTCACCATCGGCAGGGGGCGTTCGCACAGATACGCAGTATTTT. Combining the CDR3 with reference TRBV18 and TRBJ2-3 gives the whole variable domain NAGVMQNPRHLVRRRGQEARLRCSPMKGHSHVYWYRQLPEEGLKFMVYLQKENIIDESGMPKERFSAEFPKEGPSILRIQQVVRGDSAAYFCASSPSAGGVRTDTQYFGPGTRLTVL.

The CDR3 coding sequence is TGTGCCAGCAGTTTAATGGACAGGCGGCCATACAATGAGCAGTTCTTC. Translated, it gives CASSLMDRRPYNEQFF. This rearrangement joins TRBV27 to TRBJ2-1, with 7 bases identical to TRBD1. The ends lost 2 bases at V and 4 bases at J; junction bases unmatched: 8. This CDR3 comprises 16 residues. Germline V lookup: CDR1 MNHEY, CDR2 SMNVEV (reference sequence).

Concerning this clone itself: The junction differs from germline at one of its ends, possibly a read error. The V and J genes are TRBV7-7 and TRBJ2-1; 8 bases fit TRBD2. CDR3 length: 13 residues. Germline CDR1 SSHAT, CDR2 FNYEAQ (reference sequence). The CDR3, as DNA: TGTGCTAGCAGCTCCGGGAGGGCCGGTGAGCAGTTCTTC. Encoded protein: CASSSGRAGEQFF.

The chain recombines TRBV5-6 with TRBJ2-3; 12 bases map to TRBD1. The germline V gene encodes CDR1 SGHDT and CDR2 YYEEEE. The CDR3 is made up of 19 amino acids. Unmatched junction bases numbered 19, after V lost 4 bases and J lost 7 bases. The CDR3: CASSGETSTGTGGEYTQYF. CDR3 in DNA: TGTGCCAGCAGCGGCGAAACGTCAACCGGGACAGGGGGCGAGTATACGCAGTATTTT. The complete variable domain, with remaining parts taken from reference TRBV5-6 and TRBJ2-3, reads DAGVTQSPTHLIKTRGQQVTLRCSPKSGHDTVSWYQQALGQGPQFIFQYYEEEERQRGNFPDRFSGHQFPNYSSELNVNALLLGDSALYLCASSGETSTGTGGEYTQYFGPGTRLTVL.

The table lists this clone with a count of one. The J gene is TRBJ1-4, the V gene TRBV19; no clear D gene. The CDR3 is made up of 15 amino acids. The V end was cut by 5 bases, the J end by 7 bases, with 17 bases between. Germline V gene data show CDR1 as LNHDA and CDR2 as SQIVND (reference sequence). This CDR3 is CASSVGPGTVEKLFF. DNA for the CDR3: TGTGCCAGTAGTGTAGGACCTGGAACCGTTGAAAAACTGTTTTTT.

A single count supports this clone. The chain employs TRBV28 and TRBJ2-1; 7 nucleotides agree with TRBD2. Germline V gene data show CDR1 as MDHEN and CDR2 as SYDVKM. CDR3 length: 14 amino acids. Trimming took 7 bases from V and 5 from J; bases not matched to a gene: 8. CDR3 in amino acids: CASTSASGNNEQFF. The CDR3 DNA sequence: TGTGCCAGCACTTCGGCTAGCGGTAACAATGAGCAGTTCTTC.

This clone showed up just once. J is TRBJ1-4 and V is TRBV28; D is uncertain. CDR1 MDHEN and CDR2 SYDVKM come from the germline V gene. The CDR3 is 12 residues long. Trimming cost V 3 bases and J 6 bases, with 5 bases left between them. CDR3: CASSLADEKLFF. The DNA of the CDR3 is TGTGCCAGCAGTTTGGCTGATGAAAAACTGTTTTTT.

J is TRBJ2-2 and V is TRBV12-5; 7 bases align to TRBD1. Trimming at V came to 4 bases and at J to 6 bases, leaving 8 bases not matched to a gene. Per the germline V gene, CDR1 is LGHNT and CDR2 is FRNRAP. This CDR3 region has 15 residues. The CDR3 coding sequence is TGTGCTAGTGGTTCCCGACAGGGTTTTTCCGGGGAGCTGTTTTTT. Amino acids: CASGSRQGFSGELFF.

The V gene is TRBV12-5, the J gene TRBJ2-1; 12 positions agree with TRBD2. CDR1 and CDR2 (germline): LGHNT, FRNRAP. The J segment lost 16 bases and the V segment lost 1 base, leaving 14 bases of the junction unmatched. This CDR3 contains 16 residues. The CDR3 DNA reads as TGTGCTAGTGGTTTGGGTGGGTCTAGCGGGAGGGCCAATTTTTTCTTC. Protein: CASGLGGSSGRANFFF.

J is TRBJ2-2 and V is TRBV7-9; D is unresolved. The CDR3 extends over 10 amino acids. V lost 5 bases and J 11 bases, leaving 6 bases between the germline ends. Germline lookup yields CDR1 SEHNR and CDR2 FQNEAQ (reference sequence). The CDR3 spells CASSLRELFF. The CDR3 DNA reads as TGTGCCAGCAGCCTCCGAGAGCTGTTTTTT.

Worth noting for this clone: This CDR3 is also generated by other DNA sequences in the sample. The chain has TRBV5-1 and TRBJ2-1, with D tentatively TRBD2 (5 bases). Trimming took off 5 bases at V and 0 bases at J, with 12 bases between the two ends. Germline CDR1 reads SGHRS; CDR2 reads YFSETQ. The CDR3 length is 15 residues. The CDR3 DNA reads TGCGCCAGCAGTCCCGGCGGGTCCTCCTACAATGAGCAGTTCTTC. It translates to CASSPGGSSYNEQFF.

The chain uses TRBV7-2 and TRBJ1-5; possible D gene TRBD1, 5 bases. Germline V gene sequence: CDR1 SGHTA, CDR2 FQGNSA. V lost 2 bases, J lost 4 bases, and 18 bases lay in between. CDR3 length: 17 residues. The CDR3 bases are TGTGCCAGCAGCTTAAACAGGACCCTCAAACAGAATCAGCCCCAGCATTTT. This encodes CASSLNRTLKQNQPQHF. The variable domain in full, with the rest retrieved from reference TRBV7-2 and TRBJ1-5, is GAGVSQSPSNKVTEKGKDVELRCDPISGHTALYWYRQSLGQGLEFLIYFQGNSAPDKSGLPSDRFSAERTGGSVSTLTIQRTQQEDSAVYLCASSLNRTLKQNQPQHFGDGTRLSIL.

J is TRBJ2-4 and V is TRBV10-1; perhaps D is TRBD1 or TRBD2 (5 bases each). This CDR3 is 16 amino acids long. Trimming pared 2 bases from V and 0 bases from J, leaving 11 bases between. Germline CDR1 and CDR2: WNHNN and SYGVQD (reference sequence). CDR3 in amino acids: CASSERRGEAKNIQYF. The CDR3, as DNA: TGCGCCAGCAGTGAGAGGCGAGGGGAAGCCAAAAACATTCAGTACTTC.